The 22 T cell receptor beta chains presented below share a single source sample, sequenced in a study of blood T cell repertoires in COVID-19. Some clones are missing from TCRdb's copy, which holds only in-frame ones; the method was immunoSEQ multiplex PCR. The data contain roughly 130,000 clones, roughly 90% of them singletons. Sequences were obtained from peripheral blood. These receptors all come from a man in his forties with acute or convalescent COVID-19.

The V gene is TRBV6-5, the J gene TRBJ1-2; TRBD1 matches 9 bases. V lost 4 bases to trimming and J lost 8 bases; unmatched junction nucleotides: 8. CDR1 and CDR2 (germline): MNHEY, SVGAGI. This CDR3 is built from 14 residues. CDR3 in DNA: TGTGCCAGCAGTTTAACAGGGGGCGCTTCGGGCTACACCTTC. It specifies CASSLTGGASGYTF.

The chain's CDR3 is CASSDGEYQPQHF. Written as DNA, the CDR3 is TGTGCCAGCAGCGACGGAGAGTATCAGCCCCAGCATTTT. This chain joins TRBV7-9 and TRBJ1-5; D gene unclear. The CDR3 runs to 13 residues. Trimming removed 5 bases from V and 5 bases from J, with 10 bases in between. CDR1 SEHNR and CDR2 FQNEAQ come from the germline V gene (reference sequence).

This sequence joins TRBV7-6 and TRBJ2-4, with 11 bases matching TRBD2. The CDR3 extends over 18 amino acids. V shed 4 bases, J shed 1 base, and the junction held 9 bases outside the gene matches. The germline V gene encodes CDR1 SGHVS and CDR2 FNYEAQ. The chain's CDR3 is CASSSSGGPMSAKNIQYF. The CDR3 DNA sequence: TGTGCCAGCAGCTCTAGCGGGGGGCCTATGTCCGCCAAAAACATTCAGTACTTC. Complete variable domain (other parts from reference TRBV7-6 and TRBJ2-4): GAGVSQSPRYKVTKRGQDVALRCDPISGHVSLYWYRQALGQGPEFLTYFNYEAQQDKSGLPNDRFSAERPEGSISTLTIQRTEQRDSAMYRCASSSSGGPMSAKNIQYFGAGTRLSVL.

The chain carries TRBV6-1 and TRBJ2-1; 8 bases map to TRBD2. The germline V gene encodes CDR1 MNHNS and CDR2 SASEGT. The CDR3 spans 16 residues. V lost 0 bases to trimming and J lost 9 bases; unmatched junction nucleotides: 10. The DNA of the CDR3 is TGTGCCAGCAGTGAAGCGACGGGAGGGCCCGGGGGTGAGCAGTTCTTC. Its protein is CASSEATGGPGGEQFF.

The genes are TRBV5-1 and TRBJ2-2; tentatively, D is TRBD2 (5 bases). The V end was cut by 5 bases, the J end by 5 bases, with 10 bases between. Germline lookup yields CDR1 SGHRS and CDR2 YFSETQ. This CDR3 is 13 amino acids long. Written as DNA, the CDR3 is TGCGCCAGCAGAGTACCGGGGACCGGGGAGCTGTTTTTT. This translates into CASRVPGTGELFF.

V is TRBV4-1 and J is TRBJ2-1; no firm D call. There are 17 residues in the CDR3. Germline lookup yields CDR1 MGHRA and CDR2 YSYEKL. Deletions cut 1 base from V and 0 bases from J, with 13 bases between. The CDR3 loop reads CASSQVDMGFSYNEQFF. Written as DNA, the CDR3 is TGCGCCAGCAGCCAAGTGGATATGGGCTTCTCCTACAATGAGCAGTTCTTC.

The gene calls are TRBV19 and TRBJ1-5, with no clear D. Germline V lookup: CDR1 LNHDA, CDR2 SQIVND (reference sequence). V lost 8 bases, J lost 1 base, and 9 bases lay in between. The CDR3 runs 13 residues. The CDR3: CASEGRSNQPQHF. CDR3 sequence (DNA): TGTGCCAGTGAAGGCAGGAGCAATCAGCCCCAGCATTTT.

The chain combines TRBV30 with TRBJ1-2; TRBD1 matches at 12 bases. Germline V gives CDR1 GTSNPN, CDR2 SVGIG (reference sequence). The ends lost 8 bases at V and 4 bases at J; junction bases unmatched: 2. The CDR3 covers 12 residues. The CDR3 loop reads CAGTGGPYGYTF. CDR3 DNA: TGTGCCGGGACAGGGGGCCCCTATGGCTACACCTTC.

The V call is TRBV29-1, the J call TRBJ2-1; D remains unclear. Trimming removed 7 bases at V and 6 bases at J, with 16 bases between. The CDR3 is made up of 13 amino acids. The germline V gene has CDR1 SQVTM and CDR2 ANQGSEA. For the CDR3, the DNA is TGCAGCGGCAATACATTATCAGGCAATGAGCAGTTCTTC. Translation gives CSGNTLSGNEQFF.

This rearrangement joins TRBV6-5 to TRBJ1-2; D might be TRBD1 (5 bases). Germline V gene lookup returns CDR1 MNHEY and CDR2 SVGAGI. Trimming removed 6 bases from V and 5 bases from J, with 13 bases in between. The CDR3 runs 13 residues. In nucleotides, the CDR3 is TGTGCCAGCAGGCCCCTGGGGGGGTATGGCTACACCTTC. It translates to CASRPLGGYGYTF.

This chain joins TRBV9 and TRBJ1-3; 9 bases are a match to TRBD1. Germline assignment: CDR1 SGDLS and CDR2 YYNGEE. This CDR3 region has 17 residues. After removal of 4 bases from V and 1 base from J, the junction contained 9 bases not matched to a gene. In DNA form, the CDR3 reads TGTGCCAGCAGCCCTCGACAGGGGGTATCTTCTGGAAACACCATATATTTT. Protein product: CASSPRQGVSSGNTIYF.

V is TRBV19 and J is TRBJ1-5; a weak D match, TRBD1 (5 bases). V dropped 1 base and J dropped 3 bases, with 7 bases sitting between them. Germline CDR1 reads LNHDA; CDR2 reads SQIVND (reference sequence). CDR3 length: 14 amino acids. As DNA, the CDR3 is TGTGCCAGTAGTATAGCAGGGAACAATCAGCCCCAGCATTTT. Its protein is CASSIAGNNQPQHF.

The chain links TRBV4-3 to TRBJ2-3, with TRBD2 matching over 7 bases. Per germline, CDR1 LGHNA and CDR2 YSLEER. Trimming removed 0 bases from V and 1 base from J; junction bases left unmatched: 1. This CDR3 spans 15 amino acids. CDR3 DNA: TGCGCCAGCAGCCAAGACGCGGGGGGCACAGATACGCAGTATTTT. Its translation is CASSQDAGGTDTQYF.

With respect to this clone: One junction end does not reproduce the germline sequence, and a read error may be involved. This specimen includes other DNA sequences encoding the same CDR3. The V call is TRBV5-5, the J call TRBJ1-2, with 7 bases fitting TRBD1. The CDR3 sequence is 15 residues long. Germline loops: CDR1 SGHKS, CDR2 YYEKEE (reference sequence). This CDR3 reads CASSSSPGERGGYTF. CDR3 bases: TGTGCCAGCAGCTCAAGCCCAGGAGAACGAGGGGGCTATACCTTC. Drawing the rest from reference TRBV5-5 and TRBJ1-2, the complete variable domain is DAGVTQSPTHLIKTRGQQVTLRCSPISGHKSVSWYQQVLGQGPQFIFQYYEKEERGRGNFPDRFSARQFPNYSSELNVNALLLGDSALYLCASSSSPGERGGYTFGSGTRLTVV.

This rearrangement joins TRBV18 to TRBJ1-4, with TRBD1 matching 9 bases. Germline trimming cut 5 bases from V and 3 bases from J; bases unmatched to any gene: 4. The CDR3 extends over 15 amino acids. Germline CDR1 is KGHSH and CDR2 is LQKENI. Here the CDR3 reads CASSTRDRANEKLFF. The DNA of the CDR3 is TGTGCCAGCTCAACTCGGGACAGGGCTAATGAAAAACTGTTTTTT.

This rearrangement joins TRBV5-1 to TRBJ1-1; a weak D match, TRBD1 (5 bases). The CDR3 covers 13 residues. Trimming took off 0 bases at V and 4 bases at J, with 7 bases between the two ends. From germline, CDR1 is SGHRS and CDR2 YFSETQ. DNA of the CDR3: TGCGCCAGCAGCTTGGACAGGATCACTGAAGCTTTCTTT. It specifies CASSLDRITEAFF.

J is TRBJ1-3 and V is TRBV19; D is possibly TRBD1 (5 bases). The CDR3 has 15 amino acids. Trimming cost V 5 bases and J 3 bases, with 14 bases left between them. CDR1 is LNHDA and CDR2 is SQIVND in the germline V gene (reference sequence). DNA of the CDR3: TGTGCCAGTAGTCCCCGGGCAGGGATTGGAAACACCATATATTTT. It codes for CASSPRAGIGNTIYF.

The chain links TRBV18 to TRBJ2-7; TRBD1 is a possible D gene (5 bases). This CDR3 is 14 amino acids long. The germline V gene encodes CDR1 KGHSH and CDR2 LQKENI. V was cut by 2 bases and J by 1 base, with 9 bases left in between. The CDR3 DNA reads TGTGCCAGCTCACCAACAGGCCAATCCTACGAGCAGTACTTC. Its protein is CASSPTGQSYEQYF.

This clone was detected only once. This CDR3 is CASSIPGTGDYEQYF. In DNA form, the CDR3 reads TGTGCCAGCAGCATACCCGGGACAGGGGACTACGAGCAGTACTTC. J is TRBJ2-7 and V is TRBV5-4; TRBD1 matches 10 bases. The trim removed 4 bases at V and 3 bases at J, leaving 7 bases unmatched. The CDR3 consists of 15 residues. The germline gives CDR1 SGHNT, CDR2 YYREEE (reference sequence).

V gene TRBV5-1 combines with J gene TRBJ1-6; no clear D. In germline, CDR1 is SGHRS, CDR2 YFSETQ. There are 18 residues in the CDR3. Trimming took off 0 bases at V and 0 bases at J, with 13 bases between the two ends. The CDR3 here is CASSLGGASDSYNSPLHF. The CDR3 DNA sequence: TGCGCCAGCAGCTTGGGGGGAGCTAGCGACTCCTATAATTCACCCCTCCACTTT.

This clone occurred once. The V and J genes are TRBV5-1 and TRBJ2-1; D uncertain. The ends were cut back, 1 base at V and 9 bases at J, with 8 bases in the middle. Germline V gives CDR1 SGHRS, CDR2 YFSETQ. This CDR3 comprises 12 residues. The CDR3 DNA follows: TGCGCCAGCAGCTTGACGCTCAGTGAGCAGTTCTTC. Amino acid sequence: CASSLTLSEQFF.

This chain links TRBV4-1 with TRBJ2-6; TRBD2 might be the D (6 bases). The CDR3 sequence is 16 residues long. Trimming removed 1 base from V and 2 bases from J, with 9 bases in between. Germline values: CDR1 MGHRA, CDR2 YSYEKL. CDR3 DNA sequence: TGCGCCAGCAGCCAAGGGGGGGTCGCTGGGGCCAACGTCCTGACTTTC. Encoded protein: CASSQGGVAGANVLTF.